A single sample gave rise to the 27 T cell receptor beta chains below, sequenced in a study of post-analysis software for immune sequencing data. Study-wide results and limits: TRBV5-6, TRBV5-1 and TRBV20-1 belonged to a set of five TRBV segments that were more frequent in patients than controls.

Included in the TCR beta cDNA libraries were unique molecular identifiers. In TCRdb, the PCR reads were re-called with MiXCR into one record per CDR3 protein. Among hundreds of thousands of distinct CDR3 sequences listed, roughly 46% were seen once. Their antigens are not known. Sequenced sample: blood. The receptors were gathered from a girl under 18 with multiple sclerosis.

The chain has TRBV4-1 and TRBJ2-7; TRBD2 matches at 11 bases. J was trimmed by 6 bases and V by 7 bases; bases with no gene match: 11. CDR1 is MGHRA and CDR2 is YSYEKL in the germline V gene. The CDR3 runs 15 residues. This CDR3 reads CASTATTSGSTEQYF. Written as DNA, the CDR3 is TGCGCCAGCACCGCGACAACTAGCGGGAGTACCGAGCAGTACTTC.

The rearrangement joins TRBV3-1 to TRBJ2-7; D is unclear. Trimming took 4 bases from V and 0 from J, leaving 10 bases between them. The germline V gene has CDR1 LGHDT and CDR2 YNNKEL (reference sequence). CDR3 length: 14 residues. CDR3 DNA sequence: TGTGCCAGCAGCCCGGTTCGCTACTCCTACGAGCAGTACTTC. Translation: CASSPVRYSYEQYF.

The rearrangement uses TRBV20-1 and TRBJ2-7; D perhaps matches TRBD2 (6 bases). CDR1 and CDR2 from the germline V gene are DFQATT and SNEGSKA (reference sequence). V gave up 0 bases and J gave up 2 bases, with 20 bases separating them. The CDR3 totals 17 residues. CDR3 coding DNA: TGCAGTGCTAGAGATCTCGGTTTCAGCAGGAGGGCCTACGAGCAGTACTTC. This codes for CSARDLGFSRRAYEQYF.

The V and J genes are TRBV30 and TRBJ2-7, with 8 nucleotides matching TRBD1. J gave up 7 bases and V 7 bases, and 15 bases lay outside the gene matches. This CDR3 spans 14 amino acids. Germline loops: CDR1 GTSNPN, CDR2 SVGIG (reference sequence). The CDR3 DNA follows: TGTGCCTATTATCGGGGACAGGCGTTGGGGGAGCAGTACTTC. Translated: CAYYRGQALGEQYF.

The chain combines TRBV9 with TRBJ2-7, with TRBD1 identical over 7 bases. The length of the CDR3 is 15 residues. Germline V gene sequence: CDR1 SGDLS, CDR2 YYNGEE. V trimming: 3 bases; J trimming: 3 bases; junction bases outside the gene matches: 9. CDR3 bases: TGTGCCAGCAGCGAAGATGCGACAGGGCACTACGAGCAGTACTTC. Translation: CASSEDATGHYEQYF. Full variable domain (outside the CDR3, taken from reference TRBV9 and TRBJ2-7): DSGVTQTPKHLITATGQRVTLRCSPRSGDLSVYWYQQSLDQGLQFLIQYYNGEERAKGNILERFSAQQFPDLHSELNLSSLELGDSALYFCASSEDATGHYEQYFGPGTRLTVT.

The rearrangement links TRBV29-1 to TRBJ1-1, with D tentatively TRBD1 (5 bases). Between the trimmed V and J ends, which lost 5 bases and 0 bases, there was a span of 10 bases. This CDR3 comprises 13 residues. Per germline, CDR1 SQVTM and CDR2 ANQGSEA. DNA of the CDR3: TGCAGCGTTTGGGGGAGACTGAACACTGAAGCTTTCTTT. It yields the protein CSVWGRLNTEAFF. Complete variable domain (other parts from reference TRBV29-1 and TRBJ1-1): SAVISQKPSRDICQRGTSLTIQCQVDSQVTMMFWYRQQPGQSLTLIATANQGSEATYESGFVIDKFPISRPNLTFSTLTVSNMSPEDSSIYLCSVWGRLNTEAFFGQGTRLTVV.

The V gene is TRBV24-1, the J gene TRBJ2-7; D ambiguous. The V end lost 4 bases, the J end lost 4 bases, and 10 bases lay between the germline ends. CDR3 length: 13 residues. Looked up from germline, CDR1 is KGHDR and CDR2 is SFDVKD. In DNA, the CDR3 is TGTGCCACCAGTGACCCTGATATATACGAGCAGTACTTC. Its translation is CATSDPDIYEQYF.

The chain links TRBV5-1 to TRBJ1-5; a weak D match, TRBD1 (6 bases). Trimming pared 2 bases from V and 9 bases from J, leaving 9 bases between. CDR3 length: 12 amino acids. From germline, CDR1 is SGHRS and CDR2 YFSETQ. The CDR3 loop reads CASSLQGWPQHF. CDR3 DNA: TGCGCCAGCAGCTTACAGGGCTGGCCCCAGCATTTT.

The CDR3 DNA follows: TGTGCCAGCAGCCCAAACTGGAGGGACGCCAAAAACATTCAGTACTTC. It specifies CASSPNWRDAKNIQYF. The V and J genes are TRBV3-1 and TRBJ2-5, with a possible D match to TRBD2 (6 bases). TRBJ2-4 explains the end of the DNA better; the J call may be wrong. The V gene's germline CDR1 is LGHDT and CDR2 YNNKEL (reference sequence). The CDR3 covers 16 residues.

The DNA of the CDR3 is TGTGCCATCAGTGAGTCCATCACCAACTATGGCTACACCTTC. The encoded protein is CAISESITNYGYTF. This rearrangement joins TRBV10-3 to TRBJ1-2, with D unresolved. V lost 0 bases, J lost 2 bases, and 7 bases lay in between. The CDR3 covers 14 residues. The germline CDR1 and CDR2 sequences are ENHRY and SYGVKD.

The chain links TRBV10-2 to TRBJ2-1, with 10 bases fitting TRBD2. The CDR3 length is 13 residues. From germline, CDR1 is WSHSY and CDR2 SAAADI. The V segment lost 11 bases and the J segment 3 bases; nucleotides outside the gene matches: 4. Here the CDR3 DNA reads TGCGCCCTCGGGACTAGCGTCTACAATGAGCAGTTCTTC. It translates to CALGTSVYNEQFF.

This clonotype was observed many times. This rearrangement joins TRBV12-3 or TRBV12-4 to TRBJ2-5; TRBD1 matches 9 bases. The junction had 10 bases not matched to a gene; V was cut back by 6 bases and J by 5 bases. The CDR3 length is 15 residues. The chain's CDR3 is CASRSTGGTWETQYF. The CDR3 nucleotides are TGTGCCAGCAGATCTACAGGGGGCACATGGGAGACCCAGTACTTC.

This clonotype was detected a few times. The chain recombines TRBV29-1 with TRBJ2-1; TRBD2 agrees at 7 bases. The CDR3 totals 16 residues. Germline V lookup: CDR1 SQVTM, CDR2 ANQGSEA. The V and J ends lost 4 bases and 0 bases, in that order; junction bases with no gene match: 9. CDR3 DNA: TGCAGCGTTGGTTTTTATGGGAGGGCCTCCTACAATGAGCAGTTCTTC. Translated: CSVGFYGRASYNEQFF.

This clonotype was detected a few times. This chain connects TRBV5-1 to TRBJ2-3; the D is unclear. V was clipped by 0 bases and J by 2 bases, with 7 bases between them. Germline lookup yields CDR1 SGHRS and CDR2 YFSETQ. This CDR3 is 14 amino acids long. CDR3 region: CASSLEVSTDTQYF. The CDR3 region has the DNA TGCGCCAGCAGCTTGGAGGTCTCCACAGATACGCAGTATTTT.

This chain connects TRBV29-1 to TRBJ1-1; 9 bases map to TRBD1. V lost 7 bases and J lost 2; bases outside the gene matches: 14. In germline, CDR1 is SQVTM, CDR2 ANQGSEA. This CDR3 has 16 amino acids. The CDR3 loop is CSGRGQGGWVNTEAFF. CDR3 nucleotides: TGCAGCGGGCGGGGACAGGGAGGTTGGGTTAACACTGAAGCTTTCTTT.

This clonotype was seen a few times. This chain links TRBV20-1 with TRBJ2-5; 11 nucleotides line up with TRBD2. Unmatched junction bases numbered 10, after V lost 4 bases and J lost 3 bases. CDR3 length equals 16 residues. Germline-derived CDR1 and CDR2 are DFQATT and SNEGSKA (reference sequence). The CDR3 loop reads CSANGASGGTKETQYF. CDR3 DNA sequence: TGCAGTGCTAACGGGGCTAGCGGGGGGACGAAAGAGACCCAGTACTTC.

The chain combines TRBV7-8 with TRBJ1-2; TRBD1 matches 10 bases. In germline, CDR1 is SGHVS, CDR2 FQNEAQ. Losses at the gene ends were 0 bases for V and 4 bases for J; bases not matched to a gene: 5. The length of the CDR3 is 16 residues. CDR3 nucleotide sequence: TGTGCCAGCAGCTTAGCCGGGACAGGGGTAGCCTATGGCTACACCTTC. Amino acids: CASSLAGTGVAYGYTF.

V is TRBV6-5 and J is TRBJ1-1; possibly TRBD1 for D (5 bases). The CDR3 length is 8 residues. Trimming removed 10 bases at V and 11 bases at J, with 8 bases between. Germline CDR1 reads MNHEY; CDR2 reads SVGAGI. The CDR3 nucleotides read TGTGCCACGGGGGGGGCTTTCTTT. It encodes CATGGAFF.

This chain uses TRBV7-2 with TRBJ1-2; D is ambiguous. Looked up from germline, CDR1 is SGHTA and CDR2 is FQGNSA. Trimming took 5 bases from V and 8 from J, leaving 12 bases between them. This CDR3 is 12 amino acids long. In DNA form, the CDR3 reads TGTGCCAGCAGCCCCCTGGCCGGAGGCTACACCTTC. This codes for CASSPLAGGYTF.

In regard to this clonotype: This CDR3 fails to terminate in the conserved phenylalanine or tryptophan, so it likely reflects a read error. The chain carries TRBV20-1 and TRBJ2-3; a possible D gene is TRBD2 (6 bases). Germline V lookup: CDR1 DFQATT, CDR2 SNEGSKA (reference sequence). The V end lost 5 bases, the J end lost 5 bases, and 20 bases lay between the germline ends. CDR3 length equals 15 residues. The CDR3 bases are TGCAGTGCTCCGACTGGCCGATTCGGGAGAGATACGCAGTATTGT. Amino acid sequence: CSAPTGRFGRDTQYC.

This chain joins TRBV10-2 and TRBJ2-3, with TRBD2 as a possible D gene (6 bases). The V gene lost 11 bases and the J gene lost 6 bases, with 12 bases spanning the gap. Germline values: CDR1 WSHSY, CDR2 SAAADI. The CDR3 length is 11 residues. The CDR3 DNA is TGCGCCGCGGGACCGGCGGATACGCAGTATTTT. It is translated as CAAGPADTQYF.

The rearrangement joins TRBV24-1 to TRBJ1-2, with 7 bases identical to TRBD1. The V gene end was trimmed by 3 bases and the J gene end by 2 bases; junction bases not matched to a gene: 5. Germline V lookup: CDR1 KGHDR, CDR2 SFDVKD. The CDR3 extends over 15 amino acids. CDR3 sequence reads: CATSDPKTGNYGYTF. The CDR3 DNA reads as TGTGCCACCAGTGATCCCAAGACAGGGAACTATGGCTACACCTTC.

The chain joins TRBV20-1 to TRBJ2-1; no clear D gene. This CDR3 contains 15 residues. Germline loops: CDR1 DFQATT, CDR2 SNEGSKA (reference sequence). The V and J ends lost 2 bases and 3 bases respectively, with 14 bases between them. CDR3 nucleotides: TGCAGTGCTAGATTTACACACCAGTTCTACAATGAGCAGTTCTTC. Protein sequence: CSARFTHQFYNEQFF.

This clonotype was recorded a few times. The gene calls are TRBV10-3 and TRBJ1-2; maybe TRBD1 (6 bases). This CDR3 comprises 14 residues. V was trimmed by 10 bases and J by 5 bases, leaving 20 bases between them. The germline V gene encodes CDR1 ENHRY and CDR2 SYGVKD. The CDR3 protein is CATTPHDRLYGYTF. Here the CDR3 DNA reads TGTGCCACAACGCCCCACGACAGGCTTTATGGCTACACCTTC.

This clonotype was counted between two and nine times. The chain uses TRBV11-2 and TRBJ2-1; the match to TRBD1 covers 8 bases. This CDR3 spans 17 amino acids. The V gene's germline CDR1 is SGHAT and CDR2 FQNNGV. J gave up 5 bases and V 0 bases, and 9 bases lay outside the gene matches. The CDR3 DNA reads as TGTGCCAGCAGCTTAGATCCCCACACAGGGGGGAACAATGAGCAGTTCTTC. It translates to CASSLDPHTGGNNEQFF.

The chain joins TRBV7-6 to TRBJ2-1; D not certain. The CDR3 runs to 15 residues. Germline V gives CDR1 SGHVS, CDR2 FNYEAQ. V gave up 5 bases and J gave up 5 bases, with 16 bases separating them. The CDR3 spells CASSRTQVGHNEQFF. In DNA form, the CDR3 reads TGTGCCAGCAGCCGAACCCAGGTCGGGCACAATGAGCAGTTCTTC.

CDR3: CASSLGGYSGYTF. In DNA form, the CDR3 reads TGTGCCAGCAGTCTGGGGGGTTATTCGGGCTACACCTTC. The chain combines TRBV12-3 or TRBV12-4 with TRBJ1-2, with D tentatively TRBD1 (5 bases). V lost 5 bases and J lost 8, with 15 bases in between. The CDR3 runs to 13 residues.